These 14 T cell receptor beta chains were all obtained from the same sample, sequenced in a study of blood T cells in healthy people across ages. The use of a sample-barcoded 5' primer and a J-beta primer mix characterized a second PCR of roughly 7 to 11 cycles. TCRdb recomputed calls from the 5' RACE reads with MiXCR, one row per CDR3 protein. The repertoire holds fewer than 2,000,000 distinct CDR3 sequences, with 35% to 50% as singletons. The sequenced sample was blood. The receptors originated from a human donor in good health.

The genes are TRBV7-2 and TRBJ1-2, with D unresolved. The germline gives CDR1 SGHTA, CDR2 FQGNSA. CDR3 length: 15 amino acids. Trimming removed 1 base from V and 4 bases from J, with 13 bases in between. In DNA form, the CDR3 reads TGTGCCAGCAGCTTAGACCGCGGGAGTAGCTATGGCTACACCTTC. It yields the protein CASSLDRGSSYGYTF. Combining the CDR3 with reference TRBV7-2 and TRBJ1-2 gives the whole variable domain GAGVSQSPSNKVTEKGKDVELRCDPISGHTALYWYRQSLGQGLEFLIYFQGNSAPDKSGLPSDRFSAERTGGSVSTLTIQRTQQEDSAVYLCASSLDRGSSYGYTFGSGTRLTVV.

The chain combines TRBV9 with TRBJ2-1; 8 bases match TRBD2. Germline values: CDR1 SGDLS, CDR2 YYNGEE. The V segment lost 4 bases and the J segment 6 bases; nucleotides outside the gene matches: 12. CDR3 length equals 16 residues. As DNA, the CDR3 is TGTGCCAGCAGCCCCAGTGGTGAGCGGGGGACCAATGAGCAGTTCTTC. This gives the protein CASSPSGERGTNEQFF.

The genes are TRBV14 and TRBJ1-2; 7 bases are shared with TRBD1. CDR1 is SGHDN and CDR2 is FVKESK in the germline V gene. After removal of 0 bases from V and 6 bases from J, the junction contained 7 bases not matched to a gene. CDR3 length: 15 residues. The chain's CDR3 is CASSQDWDSLHGYTF. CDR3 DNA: TGTGCCAGCAGCCAAGATTGGGACAGCCTCCATGGCTACACCTTC.

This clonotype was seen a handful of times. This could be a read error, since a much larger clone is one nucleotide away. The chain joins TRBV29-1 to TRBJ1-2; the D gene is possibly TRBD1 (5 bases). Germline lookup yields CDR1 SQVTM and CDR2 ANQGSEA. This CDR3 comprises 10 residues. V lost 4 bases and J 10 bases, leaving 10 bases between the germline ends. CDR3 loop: CSVGGRDYTF. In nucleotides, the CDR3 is TGCAGCGTTGGGGGCAGGGACTACACCTTC.

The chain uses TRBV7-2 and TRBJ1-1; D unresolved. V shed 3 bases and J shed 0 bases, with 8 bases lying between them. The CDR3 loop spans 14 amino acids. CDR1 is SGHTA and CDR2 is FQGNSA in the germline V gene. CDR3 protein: CASSLKGMNTEAFF. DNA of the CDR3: TGTGCCAGCAGCTTGAAGGGCATGAACACTGAAGCTTTCTTT.

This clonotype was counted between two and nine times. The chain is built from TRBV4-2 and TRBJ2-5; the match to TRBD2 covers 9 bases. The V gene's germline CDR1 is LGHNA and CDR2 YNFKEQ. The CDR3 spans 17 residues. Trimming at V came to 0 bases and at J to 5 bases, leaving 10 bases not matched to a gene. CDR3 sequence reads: CASSQDVTAGGQETQYF. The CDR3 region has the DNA TGTGCCAGCAGCCAAGATGTCACAGCGGGGGGTCAGGAGACCCAGTACTTC.

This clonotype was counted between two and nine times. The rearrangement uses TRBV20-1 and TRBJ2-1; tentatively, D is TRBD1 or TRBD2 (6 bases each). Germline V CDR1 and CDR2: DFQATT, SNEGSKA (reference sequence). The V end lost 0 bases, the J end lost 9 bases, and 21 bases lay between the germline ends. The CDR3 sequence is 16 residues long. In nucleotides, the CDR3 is TGCAGTGCTAGAGATCTTATCAGGGGAGTGGAGGGTGAGCAGTTCTTC. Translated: CSARDLIRGVEGEQFF.

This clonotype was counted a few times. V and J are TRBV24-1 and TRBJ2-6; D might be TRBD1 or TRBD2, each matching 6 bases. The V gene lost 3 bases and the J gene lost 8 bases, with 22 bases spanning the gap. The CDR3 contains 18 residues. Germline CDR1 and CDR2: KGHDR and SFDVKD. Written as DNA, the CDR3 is TGTGCCACCAGTGATCCCACAGGGAAGCCAGGCGGGACCAACGTCCTGACTTTC. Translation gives CATSDPTGKPGGTNVLTF.

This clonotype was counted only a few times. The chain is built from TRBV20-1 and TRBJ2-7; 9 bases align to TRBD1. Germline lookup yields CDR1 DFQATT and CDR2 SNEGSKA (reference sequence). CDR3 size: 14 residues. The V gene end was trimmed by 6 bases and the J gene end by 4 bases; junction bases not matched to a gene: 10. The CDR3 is CSARRTGVMYEQYF. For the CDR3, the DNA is TGCAGTGCCCGCCGGACAGGGGTCATGTACGAGCAGTACTTC.

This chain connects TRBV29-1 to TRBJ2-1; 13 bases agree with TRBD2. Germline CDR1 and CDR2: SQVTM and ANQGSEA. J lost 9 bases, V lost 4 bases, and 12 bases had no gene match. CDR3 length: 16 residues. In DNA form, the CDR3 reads TGCAGCGTTGCCGGACTAGCGGGGGCCCGGGAAGGTGAGCAGTTCTTC. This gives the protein CSVAGLAGAREGEQFF.

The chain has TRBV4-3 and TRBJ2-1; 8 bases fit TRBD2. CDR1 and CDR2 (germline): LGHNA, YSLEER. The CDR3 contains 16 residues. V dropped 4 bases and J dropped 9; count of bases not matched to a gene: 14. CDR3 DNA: TGCGCCAGCAGCCCGGGGGTAGGGCGGGGGGTCATTGAGCAGTTCTTC. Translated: CASSPGVGRGVIEQFF.

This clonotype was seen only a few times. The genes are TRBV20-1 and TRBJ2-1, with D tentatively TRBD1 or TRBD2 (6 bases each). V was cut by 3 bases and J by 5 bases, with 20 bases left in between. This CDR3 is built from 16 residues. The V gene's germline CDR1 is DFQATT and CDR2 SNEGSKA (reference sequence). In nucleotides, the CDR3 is TGCAGTGCTAGTGGCCGGGGGCCCTCACCTCACAATGAGCAGTTCTTC. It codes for CSASGRGPSPHNEQFF.

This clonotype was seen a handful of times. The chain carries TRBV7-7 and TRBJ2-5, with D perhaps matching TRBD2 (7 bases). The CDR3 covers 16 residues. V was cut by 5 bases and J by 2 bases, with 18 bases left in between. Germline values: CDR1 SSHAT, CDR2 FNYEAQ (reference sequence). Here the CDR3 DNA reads TGTGCCAGCAGCCTACGGGCGGGGGCCCGGCAAGAGACCCAGTACTTC. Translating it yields CASSLRAGARQETQYF.

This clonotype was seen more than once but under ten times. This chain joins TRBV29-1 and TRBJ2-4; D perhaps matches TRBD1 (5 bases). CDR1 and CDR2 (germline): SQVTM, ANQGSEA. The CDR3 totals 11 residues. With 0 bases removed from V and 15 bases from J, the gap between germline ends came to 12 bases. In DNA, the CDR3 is TGCAGCGTTGAAGATACGGAAAGGGGGTACTTC. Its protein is CSVEDTERGYF.